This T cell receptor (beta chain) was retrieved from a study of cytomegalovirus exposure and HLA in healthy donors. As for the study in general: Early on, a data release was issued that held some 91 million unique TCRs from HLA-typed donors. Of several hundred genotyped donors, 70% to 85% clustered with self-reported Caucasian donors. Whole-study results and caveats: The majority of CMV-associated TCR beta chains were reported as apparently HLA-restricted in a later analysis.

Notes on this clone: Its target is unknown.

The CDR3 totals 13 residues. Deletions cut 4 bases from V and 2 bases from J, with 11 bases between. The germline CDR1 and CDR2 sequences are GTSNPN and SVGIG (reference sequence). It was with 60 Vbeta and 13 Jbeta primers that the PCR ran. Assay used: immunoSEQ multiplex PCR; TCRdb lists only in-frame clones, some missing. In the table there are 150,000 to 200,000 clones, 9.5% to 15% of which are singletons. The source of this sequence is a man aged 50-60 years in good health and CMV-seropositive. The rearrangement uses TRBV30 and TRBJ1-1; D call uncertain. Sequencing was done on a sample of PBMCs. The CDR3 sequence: CAWNPQANTEAFF. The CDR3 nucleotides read TGTGCCTGGAACCCCCAGGCTAACACTGAAGCTTTCTTT. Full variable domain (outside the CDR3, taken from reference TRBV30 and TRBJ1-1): SQTIHQWPATLVQPVGSPLSLECTVEGTSNPNLYWYRQAAGRGLQLLFYSVGIGQISSEVPQNLSASRPQDRQFILSSKKLLLSDSGFYLCAWNPQANTEAFFGQGTRLTVV.